Described below is a single T cell receptor beta chain sequence and its context. The antigen is undetermined. Researchers ran the PCR with 60 Vbeta and 13 Jbeta primers. Method: immunoSEQ multiplex PCR; TCRdb's copy keeps in-frame clones and lacks some. The sample holds about 130,000 clones, 80% seen once. The data derive from a study of cytomegalovirus exposure and HLA in healthy donors. V was pared by 2 bases and J by 6 bases, with 1 base of the junction left unmatched. The CDR3 consists of 12 residues. Germline V gene lookup returns CDR1 SGHRS and CDR2 YFSETQ. Findings of the study overall: Indistinguishability led to the exclusion of some V segments, TRBV6-2 and TRBV6-3 included. Presence/absence comparisons presumed near-even sequencing depth among donors. Common viral pathogens (according to a later analysis) appeared linked to several of the most significant clusters.

The chain couples TRBV5-1 to TRBJ1-2; 7 bases map to TRBD1. This receptor was taken from a man aged 40-55 years in good health and CMV-seronegative. Sequenced input: PBMCs. The DNA for the CDR3 is TGCGCCAGCAGCTTCACAGGGGATGGCTACACCTTC. Its protein is CASSFTGDGYTF.